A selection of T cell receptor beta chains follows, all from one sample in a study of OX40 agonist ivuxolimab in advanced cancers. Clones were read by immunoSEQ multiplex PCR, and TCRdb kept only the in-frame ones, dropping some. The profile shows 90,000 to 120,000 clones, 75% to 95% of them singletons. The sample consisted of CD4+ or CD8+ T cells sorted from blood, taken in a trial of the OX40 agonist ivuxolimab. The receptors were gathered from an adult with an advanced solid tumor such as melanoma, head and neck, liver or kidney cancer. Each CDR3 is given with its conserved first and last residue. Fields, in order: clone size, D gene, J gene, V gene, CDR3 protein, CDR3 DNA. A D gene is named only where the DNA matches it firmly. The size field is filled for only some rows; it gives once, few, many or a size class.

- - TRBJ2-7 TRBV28 CASSFGGAVEQYF TGTGCCAGCAGTTTTGGGGGGGCGGTCGAGCAGTACTTC
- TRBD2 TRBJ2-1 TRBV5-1 CASSFGGRTLFNEQFF TGCGCCAGCAGCTTTGGCGGGAGGACACTCTTCAATGAGCAGTTCTTC
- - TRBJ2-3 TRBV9 CASSGGAPGPSTDTQYF TGTGCCAGCAGCGGAGGGGCTCCGGGACCGAGCACAGATACGCAGTATTTT
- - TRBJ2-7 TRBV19 CASSIDPGAEISYEQYF TGTGCCAGTAGTATAGATCCTGGCGCGGAGATTTCCTACGAGCAGTACTTC
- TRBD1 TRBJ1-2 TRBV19 CANLDRVLYGYTF TGTGCCAACCTTGACAGGGTCTTATATGGCTACACCTTC
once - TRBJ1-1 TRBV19 CASSLTWRRTNTEAFF TGTGCCAGTAGTCTCACTTGGAGACGGACGAACACTGAAGCTTTCTTT
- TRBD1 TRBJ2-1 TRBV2 CASTFRDRSEQFF TGTGCCAGCACCTTCCGGGACAGGTCTGAGCAGTTCTTC
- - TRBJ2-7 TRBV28 CASSPGKSELYEQYF TGTGCCAGCAGTCCTGGGAAGTCGGAGCTTTACGAGCAGTACTTC
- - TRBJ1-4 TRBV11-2 CASSLLLDATNEKLFF TGTGCCAGCAGCTTACTTCTGGACGCAACTAATGAAAAACTGTTTTTT
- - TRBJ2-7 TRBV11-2 CASSPSFGTFAYEQYF TGTGCCAGCAGCCCCTCCTTCGGGACTTTCGCCTACGAGCAGTACTTC
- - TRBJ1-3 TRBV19 CASRDNHAGNTIYF TGTGCCAGCCGGGACAATCATGCTGGAAACACCATATATTTT
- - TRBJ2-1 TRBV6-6 CASSYSPDLHNEQFF TGTGCCAGCAGTTACTCGCCGGACCTGCACAATGAGCAGTTCTTC